This T cell receptor beta chain was captured by sequencing in a study of blood T cell repertoires in COVID-19. Clones were read by immunoSEQ multiplex PCR, and TCRdb kept only the in-frame ones, dropping some. This table has 200,000 to 250,000 clones, under 85% appearing once. The CDR3 length is 14 residues. CDR1 is SGDLS, CDR2 YYNGEE, per germline. Trimming removed 0 bases at V and 6 bases at J, with 9 bases between. This receptor was identified in a woman aged 25-40 years with COVID-19, enrolled during active disease. Sequenced material: peripheral blood. The chain joins TRBV9 to TRBJ1-4, with D possibly TRBD1 on 5 matching bases. Here the CDR3 reads CASSVEGVDEKLFF. The CDR3 region has the DNA TGTGCCAGCAGCGTAGAAGGGGTGGATGAAAAACTGTTTTTT.